This is a list of T cell receptor beta chains from one sample in a study of graft-versus-host responses after intestinal transplantation. The protocol was immunoSEQ multiplex PCR, while the TCRdb copy is restricted to in-frame clones and leaves out a portion. The repertoire consists of about 23,000 clones, with approximately 91% occurring once and the leading ten covering less than 2%. This specimen was PBMCs, taken 39 to 40 days after intestinal transplant. Receptors originate from a human patient who received an intestinal transplant, so some T cells may come from the graft donor. CDR3s include the opening cysteine and the closing phenylalanine or tryptophan. A D gene is named only where the DNA matches it firmly. Clone size appears in some rows only: once, few, many, or a class for an expanded clone.

d_call: .
clone_size: .
j_call: TRBJ2-5
v_call: TRBV7-3
cdr3_nt: TGTGCCAGCAGCATAGGGGGTCCCCGGGAGTTGGAGACCCAGTACTTC
cdr3_aa: CASSIGGPRELETQYF

d_call: .
clone_size: .
j_call: TRBJ1-5
v_call: TRBV6-1
cdr3_nt: TGTGCCAGCAGTGAAGGGGGCTATAGCAATCAGCCCCAGCATTTT
cdr3_aa: CASSEGGYSNQPQHF

d_call: .
clone_size: .
j_call: TRBJ2-1
v_call: TRBV7-2
cdr3_nt: TGTGCCAGCAGCTTACCCAGCCCAGCGACCTACAATGAGCAGTTCTTC
cdr3_aa: CASSLPSPATYNEQFF

d_call: .
clone_size: .
j_call: TRBJ1-2
v_call: TRBV7-4
cdr3_nt: TGTGCCAGCAGCTCATCAGGAGATGGCTACACCTTC
cdr3_aa: CASSSSGDGYTF

d_call: TRBD2
clone_size: .
j_call: TRBJ2-1
v_call: TRBV4-1
cdr3_nt: TGCGCCAGCAGCCGTGAAGCGGGAGTCAATGAGCAGTTCTTC
cdr3_aa: CASSREAGVNEQFF

d_call: .
clone_size: .
j_call: TRBJ2-3
v_call: TRBV6-5
cdr3_nt: TGTGCCAGCAGGGGGAGTAGCACAGATACGCAGTATTTT
cdr3_aa: CASRGSSTDTQYF

d_call: TRBD1
clone_size: .
j_call: TRBJ1-6
v_call: TRBV5-4
cdr3_nt: TGTGCCAGCAGCTTGTTGGACAGGGGCTCCTATAATTCACCCCTCCACTTT
cdr3_aa: CASSLLDRGSYNSPLHF

d_call: .
clone_size: .
j_call: TRBJ2-1
v_call: TRBV7-3
cdr3_nt: TGTGCCAGCAGTTCAGGGGCTAGCCGCTACAATGAGCAGTTCTTC
cdr3_aa: CASSSGASRYNEQFF

d_call: .
clone_size: once
j_call: TRBJ2-7
v_call: TRBV29-1
cdr3_nt: TGCAGCGTTGTTGTACAGCAAGCCTACGAGCAGTACTTC
cdr3_aa: CSVVVQQAYEQYF

d_call: TRBD2
clone_size: .
j_call: TRBJ2-7
v_call: TRBV27
cdr3_nt: TGTGCCAGCAGGATGACTAGCGGGAGACGAGAGCAGTACTTC
cdr3_aa: CASRMTSGRREQYF

d_call: .
clone_size: .
j_call: TRBJ2-2
v_call: TRBV27
cdr3_nt: TGTGCCAGCAGCTACACGAACACCGGGGAGCTGTTTTTT
cdr3_aa: CASSYTNTGELFF

d_call: .
clone_size: .
j_call: TRBJ2-3
v_call: TRBV9
cdr3_nt: TGTGCCAGCAGCTTGGGGACGACAGATACGCAGTATTTT
cdr3_aa: CASSLGTTDTQYF

d_call: .
clone_size: .
j_call: TRBJ1-2
v_call: TRBV7-9
cdr3_nt: TGTGCCAGCAGCTCCAGCGGTGGACTTAGTTACTATGGCTACACCTTC
cdr3_aa: CASSSSGGLSYYGYTF

d_call: .
clone_size: .
j_call: TRBJ1-2
v_call: TRBV4-1
cdr3_nt: TGCGCCAGCAGCAAAACAGGGAACTATGGCTACACCTTC
cdr3_aa: CASSKTGNYGYTF

d_call: .
clone_size: .
j_call: TRBJ2-2
v_call: TRBV7-3
cdr3_nt: TGTGCCAGCAGCTTTGGTAGCTACTTGGGGACCGGGGAGCTGTTTTTT
cdr3_aa: CASSFGSYLGTGELFF

d_call: TRBD1
clone_size: .
j_call: TRBJ2-1
v_call: TRBV30
cdr3_nt: TGTGCCTGGAGTGCGCCGCTTGGGACAGGGGTGGATGAGCAGTTCTTC
cdr3_aa: CAWSAPLGTGVDEQFF

d_call: TRBD2
clone_size: .
j_call: TRBJ2-7
v_call: TRBV7-9
cdr3_nt: TGTGCCAGCAGCCCACCTCTAGCGGGAGGACCCTACGAGCAGTACTTC
cdr3_aa: CASSPPLAGGPYEQYF

d_call: .
clone_size: .
j_call: TRBJ2-7
v_call: TRBV4-2
cdr3_nt: TGTGCCAGCAGCCAAGAAGGGGTCTCCTACGAGCAGTACTTC
cdr3_aa: CASSQEGVSYEQYF

d_call: TRBD2
clone_size: .
j_call: TRBJ2-7
v_call: TRBV19
cdr3_nt: TGTGCCAGTAGAGCCAATAGCGGGAGTTCCTACGAGCAGTACTTC
cdr3_aa: CASRANSGSSYEQYF

d_call: .
clone_size: once
j_call: TRBJ2-2
v_call: TRBV6-1
cdr3_nt: TGTGCCAGCAGCAAAGGGGACACCGGGGAGCTGTTTTTT
cdr3_aa: CASSKGDTGELFF

d_call: .
clone_size: .
j_call: TRBJ2-2
v_call: TRBV6-5
cdr3_nt: TGTGCCAGCAGTTATCAAGGGTCGAACACCGGGGAGCTGTTTTTT
cdr3_aa: CASSYQGSNTGELFF

d_call: TRBD2
clone_size: once
j_call: TRBJ2-3
v_call: TRBV28
cdr3_nt: TGTGCCAGCAGTTTAAGCATAGGGACTAGCGATGATACGCAGTATTTT
cdr3_aa: CASSLSIGTSDDTQYF

d_call: TRBD1
clone_size: .
j_call: TRBJ2-7
v_call: TRBV25-1
cdr3_nt: TGTGCCAGCAGTTTCGGGACAGGGTCCTACGAGCAGTACTTC
cdr3_aa: CASSFGTGSYEQYF

d_call: TRBD1
clone_size: .
j_call: TRBJ2-7
v_call: TRBV7-9
cdr3_nt: TGTGCCAGCAGCCCAGCCGGGACAGGGCCCTACGAGCAGTACTTC
cdr3_aa: CASSPAGTGPYEQYF

d_call: .
clone_size: .
j_call: TRBJ2-1
v_call: TRBV6-5
cdr3_nt: TGTGCCAGCAGTTACCGACAACTCGATGAGCAGTTCTTC
cdr3_aa: CASSYRQLDEQFF

d_call: TRBD2
clone_size: .
j_call: TRBJ2-1
v_call: TRBV27
cdr3_nt: TGTGCCAGCAGTTTAGTGACTAGCGACTACAATGAGCAGTTCTTC
cdr3_aa: CASSLVTSDYNEQFF

d_call: .
clone_size: .
j_call: TRBJ1-1
v_call: TRBV10-2
cdr3_nt: TGCGCCAGCACCATGAATATAGTGAGGGGCACTGAAGCTTTCTTT
cdr3_aa: CASTMNIVRGTEAFF